This T cell receptor (beta chain) was recovered during a study of cytomegalovirus exposure and HLA in healthy donors. PCR was performed using 60 Vbeta and 13 Jbeta primers. The repertoire was sequenced with immunoSEQ multiplex PCR; TCRdb's copy has only in-frame clones and lacks some. The sample has about 140,000 clones; approximately 80% are singletons. The CDR3 loop spans 14 amino acids. Trimming pared 4 bases from V and 3 bases from J, leaving 8 bases between. The germline gives CDR1 SGDLS, CDR2 YYNGEE. In regard to this clone: Its antigen is not identified.

General study points: Accurate prediction of most subjects' HLA-A and HLA-B alleles from TCR beta sequences was reported.

The chain employs TRBV9 and TRBJ1-6, with D unclear. Sequencing used PBMCs. The clonotype comes from a woman in her thirties or forties in good health and CMV-seronegative. The CDR3 sequence is CASSPGFYNSPLHF. The DNA of the CDR3 is TGTGCCAGCAGCCCGGGATTCTATAATTCACCCCTCCACTTT.